This T cell receptor beta chain was captured by sequencing in a study of PD-1 blockade in mismatch repair-deficient tumors. Study-wide points: Tumor-resident clones, often absent from pretreatment blood, expanded after pembrolizumab and then contracted.

The CDR3 extends over 15 amino acids. The germline V gene has CDR1 MGHDK and CDR2 SYGVNS. V shed 4 bases and J 2 bases; nucleotides not matched to a gene: 5. Using immunoSEQ multiplex PCR, the repertoire was profiled, and TCRdb retains in-frame clones only, with some absent. The sample yields 130,000 or so clones, roughly 86% seen once. On this clone: Its antigen is undetermined.

The origin of this receptor is an adult with mismatch repair-deficient cancer. The genes are TRBV25-1 and TRBJ2-7; 10 bases line up with TRBD1. The material sequenced was peripheral blood, taken 44 weeks after starting pembrolizumab. In DNA, the CDR3 is TGTGCCAGCAGTGGGGGACAGGGGTCTCCCTACGAGCAGTACTTC. Its protein product is CASSGGQGSPYEQYF.